Below, 5 T cell receptor beta chains from the same sample are listed, as sequenced in a study of cytomegalovirus exposure and HLA in healthy donors. The PCR had 60 Vbeta and 13 Jbeta primers. Profiling relied on immunoSEQ multiplex PCR, and the TCRdb table lists in-frame clones only, not all of them. The data hold about 120,000 clones, with less than 90% observed a single time. Sequences were obtained from PBMCs. These receptors all stem from a man younger than 35 in good health and CMV-seropositive.

CDR3 residues: CASSRSESGLAGSYEQYF. CDR3 DNA: TGCGCCAGCAGCCGAAGCGAGTCGGGACTAGCGGGGTCCTACGAGCAGTACTTC. J is TRBJ2-5 and V is TRBV4-1, with TRBD2 matching over 13 bases. The tail of the sequence fits TRBJ2-7 better, so the J call may be wrong. Germline V gene lookup returns CDR1 MGHRA and CDR2 YSYEKL. CDR3 length equals 18 residues.

CDR3 amino acids: CASSERQTSRGNQPQHF. In nucleotides, the CDR3 is TGTGCCAGCAGTGAAAGACAGACCTCAAGGGGCAATCAGCCCCAGCATTTT. V usage is TRBV2 and J usage is TRBJ1-5, with D maybe TRBD1 (5 bases). CDR1 is SNHLY, CDR2 FYNNEI, per germline. This CDR3 region has 17 residues. Trimming pared 2 bases from V and 2 bases from J, leaving 16 bases between. Using reference TRBV2 and TRBJ1-5 for the parts outside the CDR3, the full variable domain is EPEVTQTPSHQVTQMGQEVILRCVPISNHLYFYWYRQILGQKVEFLVSFYNNEISEKSEIFDDQFSVERPDGSNFTLKIRSTKLEDSAMYFCASSERQTSRGNQPQHFGDGTRLSIL.

This clone was counted once. The chain recombines TRBV9 with TRBJ2-1; 10 bases match TRBD2. This CDR3 contains 16 residues. The V and J ends lost 0 bases and 5 bases, in that order; junction bases with no gene match: 5. The germline V gene has CDR1 SGDLS and CDR2 YYNGEE. This chain's CDR3 is CASSVEWTSGDNEQFF. The CDR3 DNA follows: TGTGCCAGCAGCGTAGAATGGACTAGCGGTGACAATGAGCAGTTCTTC.

The gene calls are TRBV5-6 and TRBJ1-2; D gene unclear. The CDR3 totals 16 residues. V was trimmed by 6 bases and J by 2 bases, leaving 20 bases between them. Germline lookup yields CDR1 SGHDT and CDR2 YYEEEE. The CDR3 here is CASTPGFVGSNYGYTF. The CDR3 bases are TGTGCCAGCACCCCGGGGTTTGTGGGCTCCAACTATGGCTACACCTTC.

J is TRBJ2-5 and V is TRBV10-3, with 9 bases that match TRBD1. The CDR3 extends over 15 amino acids. Trimming removed 0 bases from V and 4 bases from J; junction bases left unmatched: 3. Germline-derived CDR1 and CDR2 are ENHRY and SYGVKD. The CDR3 here is CAISESGTGSETQYF. DNA for the CDR3: TGTGCCATCAGTGAGTCCGGGACAGGGTCAGAGACCCAGTACTTC.